This entry describes one T cell receptor (beta chain). Its antigen is currently unknown. Other DNA variants within this sample encode the same CDR3. TCRdb's table, derived via immunoSEQ multiplex PCR, lists solely in-frame clones and lacks some. This table has 760,000 or so clones, roughly 96% appearing once. The entry originates in a study of shared clonotypes between healthy human individuals. In the study overall: In total, the donors were two women and a few men aged 18 to 49. Study-wide results and caveats: All-four-donor shared clonotypes had higher generation probabilities than non-shared clonotypes did. Larger richness was generally estimated for naive than memory subsets.

Naive CD8 populations comprised CD45RO-negative cells positively selected for CCR7, excluding terminally differentiated effector memory CD45RA+ cells. All donors qualified as healthy HIV-negative adults and had experienced no recent acute infections or vaccinations. The germline V gene has CDR1 MNHEY and CDR2 SMNVEV (reference sequence). This CDR3 contains 12 residues. V shed 5 bases and J shed 3 bases, with 4 bases lying between them. The genes are TRBV27 and TRBJ2-2; D remains unclear. This TCR was recovered from a young man in good health. Material: naive CD8+ T cells sorted from blood. As DNA, the CDR3 is TGTGCCAGCAGTCCTTACACCGGGGAGCTGTTTTTT. This codes for CASSPYTGELFF.